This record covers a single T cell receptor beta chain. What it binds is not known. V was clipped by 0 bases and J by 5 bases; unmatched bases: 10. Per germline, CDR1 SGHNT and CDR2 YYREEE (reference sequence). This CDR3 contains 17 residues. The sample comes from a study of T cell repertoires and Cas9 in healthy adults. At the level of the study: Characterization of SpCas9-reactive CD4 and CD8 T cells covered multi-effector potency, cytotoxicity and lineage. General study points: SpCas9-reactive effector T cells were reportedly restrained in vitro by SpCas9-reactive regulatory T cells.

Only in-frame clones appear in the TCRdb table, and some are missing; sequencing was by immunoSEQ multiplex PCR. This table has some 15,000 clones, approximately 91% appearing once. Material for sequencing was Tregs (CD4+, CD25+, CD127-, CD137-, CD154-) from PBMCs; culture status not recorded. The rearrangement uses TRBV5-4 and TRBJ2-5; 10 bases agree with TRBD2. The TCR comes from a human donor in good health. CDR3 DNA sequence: TGTGCCAGCAGCTTGGCCTGGAGCGGGGGGGCCAGGGAGACCCAGTACTTC. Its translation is CASSLAWSGGARETQYF.